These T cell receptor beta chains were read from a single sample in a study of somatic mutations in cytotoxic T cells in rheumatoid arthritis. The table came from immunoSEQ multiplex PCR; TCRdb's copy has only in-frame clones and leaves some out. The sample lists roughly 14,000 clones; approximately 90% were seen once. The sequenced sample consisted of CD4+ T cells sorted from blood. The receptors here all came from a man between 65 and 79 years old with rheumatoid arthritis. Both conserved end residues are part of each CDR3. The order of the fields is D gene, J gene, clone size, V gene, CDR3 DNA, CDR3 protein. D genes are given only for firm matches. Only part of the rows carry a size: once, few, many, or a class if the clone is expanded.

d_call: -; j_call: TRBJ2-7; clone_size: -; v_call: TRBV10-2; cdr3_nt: TGCGCCAGCAGGGGTCTAGACTACGAGCAGTACTTC; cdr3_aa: CASRGLDYEQYF
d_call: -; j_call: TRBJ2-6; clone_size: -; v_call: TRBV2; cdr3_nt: TGTGCCAGCAGTAACAGGGTCTCTGGGGCCAACGTCCTGACTTTC; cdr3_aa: CASSNRVSGANVLTF
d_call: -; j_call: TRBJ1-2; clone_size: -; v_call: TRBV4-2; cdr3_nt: TGTGCCAGCAGCCAAGGTTCCGGGAACTATGGCTACACCTTC; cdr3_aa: CASSQGSGNYGYTF
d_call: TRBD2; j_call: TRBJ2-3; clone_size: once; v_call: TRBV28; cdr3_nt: TGTGCCAGCAGTTCCCCCGCTAGCGGTCCCACAGATACGCAGTATTTT; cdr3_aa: CASSSPASGPTDTQYF
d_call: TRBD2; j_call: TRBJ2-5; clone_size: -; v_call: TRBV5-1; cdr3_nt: TGCGCCAGCAAGCTAGCGGGAGTGGAGACCCAGTACTTC; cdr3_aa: CASKLAGVETQYF
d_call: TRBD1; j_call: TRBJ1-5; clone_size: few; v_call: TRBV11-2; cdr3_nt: TGTGCCAGCAGCTTAGGGGCAGGGGGTCAGCCCCAGCATTTT; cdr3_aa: CASSLGAGGQPQHF
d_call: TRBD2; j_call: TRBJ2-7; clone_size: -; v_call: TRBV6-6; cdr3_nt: TGTGCCAGCAGACTTAGCGGGAGCGCCTACGAGCAGTACTTC; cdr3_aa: CASRLSGSAYEQYF
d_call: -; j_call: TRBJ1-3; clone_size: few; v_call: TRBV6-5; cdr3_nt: TGTGCCAGCCGACCGGGTACGGGGAACACCATATATTTT; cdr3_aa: CASRPGTGNTIYF
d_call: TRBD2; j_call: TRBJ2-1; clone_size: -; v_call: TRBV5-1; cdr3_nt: TGCGCCAGCAGCTTGACGCTAGCGGGAGGCTACAATGAGCAGTTCTTC; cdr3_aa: CASSLTLAGGYNEQFF
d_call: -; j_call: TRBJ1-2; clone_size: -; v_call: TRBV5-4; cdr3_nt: TGTGCCAGCAGCTGGGGTTCCGGGGAGAACTATGGCTACACCTTC; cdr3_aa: CASSWGSGENYGYTF
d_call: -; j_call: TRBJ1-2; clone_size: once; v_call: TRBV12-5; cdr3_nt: TGTGCTAGTGTCCTGGGGGGGACGTTCGGTGGCTACACCTTC; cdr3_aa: CASVLGGTFGGYTF
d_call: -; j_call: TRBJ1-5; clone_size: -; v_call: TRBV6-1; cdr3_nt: TGTGCCAGCATAGGGGGTGGCAATCAGCCCCAGCATTTT; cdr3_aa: CASIGGGNQPQHF
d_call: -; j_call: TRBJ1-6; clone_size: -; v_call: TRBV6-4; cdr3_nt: TGTGCCAGCAATTGGGACTCGGCCCTCCACTTT; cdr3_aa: CASNWDSALHF
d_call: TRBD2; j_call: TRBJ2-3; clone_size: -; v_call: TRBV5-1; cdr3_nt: TGCGCCAGCAGCTTGCTAGCGGGAGGGTCAGATACGCAGTATTTT; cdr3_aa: CASSLLAGGSDTQYF
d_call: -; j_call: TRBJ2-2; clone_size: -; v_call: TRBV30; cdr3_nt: TGTGCCTGGAGTGTACTAGGGGGGCTGTTTTTT; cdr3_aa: CAWSVLGGLFF
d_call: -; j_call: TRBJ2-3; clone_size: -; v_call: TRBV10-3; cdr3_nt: TGTGCCATCAGTGAAACCACGGTAAGAGATACGCAGTATTTT; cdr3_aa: CAISETTVRDTQYF
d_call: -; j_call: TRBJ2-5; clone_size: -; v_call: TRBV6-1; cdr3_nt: TGTGCCAGCAGCGAACAGGGTACGGGGACCCAGTACTTC; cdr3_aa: CASSEQGTGTQYF
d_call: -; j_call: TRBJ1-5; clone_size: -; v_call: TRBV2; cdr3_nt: TGTGCCAGCAGCCGCGAAAGGACAGGCAATCAGCCCCAGCATTTT; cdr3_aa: CASSRERTGNQPQHF
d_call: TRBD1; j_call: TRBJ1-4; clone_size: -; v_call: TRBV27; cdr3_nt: TGTGCCAGCCAGACAGGGGCGACAACTAATGAAAAACTGTTTTTT; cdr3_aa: CASQTGATTNEKLFF
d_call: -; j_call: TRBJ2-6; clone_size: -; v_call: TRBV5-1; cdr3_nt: TGCGCCAGCAGCGGAGGGGACCGGCATAGCACCTCTGGGGCCAACGTCCTGACTTTC; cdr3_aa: CASSGGDRHSTSGANVLTF
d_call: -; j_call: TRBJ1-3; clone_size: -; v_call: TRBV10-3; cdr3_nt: TGTGCCATCAGTGATGAGGGCGCTAACACCATATATTTT; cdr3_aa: CAISDEGANTIYF
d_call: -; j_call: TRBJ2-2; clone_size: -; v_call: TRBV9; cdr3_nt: TGTGCCAGCAGCGTAGAAAGTAGGAGGGGGCGCGATCACCGGGGAGCTGTTTTT; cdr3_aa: CASSVESRRGRDHRGAVF
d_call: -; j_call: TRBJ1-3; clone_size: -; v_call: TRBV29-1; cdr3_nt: TGCAGCGTTGGGACAGCTGGAAACACCATATATTTT; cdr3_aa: CSVGTAGNTIYF